These 18 T cell receptor beta chains were sequenced from one sample in a study of blood T cell repertoires in COVID-19. The repertoire was sequenced with immunoSEQ multiplex PCR; TCRdb's copy has only in-frame clones and lacks some. The sample comprises 150,000 to 200,000 clones, 80% of which are singletons, and about 6.9% rests with the top ten. The sample consisted of peripheral blood. These TCRs come from a man aged 55 to 70 with acute or convalescent COVID-19.

The chain is built from TRBV4-1 and TRBJ2-5; a possible D gene is TRBD2 (6 bases). V lost 1 base and J lost 6, with 12 bases in between. This CDR3 region has 14 residues. Germline CDR1 is MGHRA and CDR2 is YSYEKL. The CDR3 is CASSQVRLEKTQYF. CDR3 DNA sequence: TGCGCCAGCAGCCAAGTTCGACTAGAAAAGACCCAGTACTTC.

The J gene is TRBJ2-1, the V gene TRBV10-3; 8 positions agree with TRBD2. This CDR3 is 15 amino acids long. CDR1 ENHRY and CDR2 SYGVKD come from the germline V gene. J was trimmed by 4 bases and V by 5 bases; bases with no gene match: 7. In DNA, the CDR3 is TGTGCCATCAGTTCATTTAGCGGGGCGTACAATGAGCAGTTCTTC. It translates to CAISSFSGAYNEQFF.

The CDR3 reads CAISWDSSYGYTF. The CDR3 region has the DNA TGTGCCATCAGCTGGGACAGTTCCTATGGCTACACCTTC. This chain joins TRBV10-3 and TRBJ1-2, with 7 positions matching TRBD1. Germline lookup yields CDR1 ENHRY and CDR2 SYGVKD. The CDR3 contains 13 residues. V dropped 6 bases and J dropped 4; count of bases not matched to a gene: 5.

The CDR3 DNA reads TGTGCCAGCAGTTACCGTATAAAGAACACTGAAGCTTTCTTT. Translating it yields CASSYRIKNTEAFF. The chain links TRBV6-5 to TRBJ1-1; D is undetermined. The length of the CDR3 is 14 residues. Trimming pared 2 bases from V and 1 base from J, leaving 8 bases between. Germline V lookup: CDR1 MNHEY, CDR2 SVGAGI.

This clone was seen more than once but under ten times. This CDR3 is CASSYGGSIYEQYF. For the CDR3, the DNA is TGTGCCAGCAGTTACGGGGGGTCCATCTACGAGCAGTACTTC. The chain carries TRBV6-2 or TRBV6-3 and TRBJ2-7; a weak D match, TRBD2 (6 bases). Deletions cut 2 bases from V and 3 bases from J, with 11 bases between. The CDR3 runs 14 residues. From germline, CDR1 is MNHEY and CDR2 SVGEGT.

This sequence joins TRBV5-1 and TRBJ2-1, with 7 bases lining up with TRBD2. This CDR3 is built from 15 residues. J gave up 3 bases and V 0 bases, and 3 bases lay outside the gene matches. Germline CDR1 reads SGHRS; CDR2 reads YFSETQ. This CDR3 is CASSLAASGYNEQFF. The CDR3 bases are TGCGCCAGCAGCTTGGCGGCTAGCGGCTACAATGAGCAGTTCTTC.

The rearrangement uses TRBV10-1 and TRBJ2-1; 14 bases line up with TRBD2. Germline V gives CDR1 WNHNN, CDR2 SYGVQD (reference sequence). This CDR3 region has 19 residues. With 2 bases clipped from V and 1 base from J, the junction kept 7 bases outside the gene matches. CDR3 coding DNA: TGCGCCAGCAGTGAGGGGGGACTAGCGGGAGTATGGTCCTACAATGAGCAGTTCTTC. This encodes CASSEGGLAGVWSYNEQFF.

The J gene is TRBJ1-6, the V gene TRBV9; 8 nucleotides line up with TRBD1. J lost 4 bases, V lost 4 bases, and 4 bases had no gene match. The germline gives CDR1 SGDLS, CDR2 YYNGEE. This CDR3 comprises 15 residues. CDR3 protein: CASSSRQGYNSPLHF. As DNA, the CDR3 is TGTGCCAGCAGCTCCCGACAGGGGTATAATTCACCCCTCCACTTT.

The rearrangement joins TRBV7-9 to TRBJ1-2, with TRBD1 identical over 7 bases. The ends lost 4 bases at V and 8 bases at J; junction bases unmatched: 4. The length of the CDR3 is 12 residues. Per the germline V gene, CDR1 is SEHNR and CDR2 is FQNEAQ (reference sequence). DNA of the CDR3: TGTGCCAGCAGCTACCGGGACAGAGGCTACACCTTC. Encoded protein: CASSYRDRGYTF.

As concerns this clone: Within the sample, other DNA sequences also encode this same CDR3. CDR3 sequence reads: CASSFGTGGNQPQHF. Written as DNA, the CDR3 is TGTGCCAGCAGTTTTGGGACAGGGGGCAATCAGCCCCAGCATTTT. The chain links TRBV27 to TRBJ1-5, with TRBD1 matching over 10 bases. V shed 3 bases and J 2 bases; nucleotides not matched to a gene: 1. The CDR3 spans 15 residues. CDR1 is MNHEY, CDR2 SMNVEV, per germline (reference sequence).

Only one count was recorded for this clone. The genes are TRBV2 and TRBJ1-5; possible D gene TRBD1, 5 bases. The germline V and J ends were trimmed by 6 bases and 11 bases, with 17 bases remaining between them. Germline V gives CDR1 SNHLY, CDR2 FYNNEI. This CDR3 has 13 amino acids. CDR3 in amino acids: CASRPTGPVAQHF. CDR3 DNA: TGTGCCAGCAGACCCACAGGTCCTGTGGCCCAGCATTTT.

The V and J genes are TRBV6-5 and TRBJ1-1; possibly TRBD1 for D (5 bases). The length of the CDR3 is 11 residues. Germline V lookup: CDR1 MNHEY, CDR2 SVGAGI. V was trimmed by 1 base and J by 11 bases, leaving 8 bases between them. The DNA of the CDR3 is TGTGCCAGCAGTTACTGGGGGGTGGCTTTCTTT. Translated: CASSYWGVAFF.

This CDR3 is CATSGDRSYGYTF. DNA for the CDR3: TGTGCCACCAGTGGGGACAGGTCCTATGGCTACACCTTC. The chain couples TRBV24-1 to TRBJ1-2; 8 bases align to TRBD1. Germline CDR1 KGHDR, CDR2 SFDVKD. Germline trimming cut 5 bases from V and 4 bases from J; bases unmatched to any gene: 2. This CDR3 spans 13 amino acids.

CDR3 coding DNA: TGTGCCAGCAGAGGGCGGACTAGCACAGATACGCAGTATTTT. Amino acid sequence: CASRGRTSTDTQYF. The J gene is TRBJ2-3, the V gene TRBV6-5, with D possibly being TRBD2 (5 bases). CDR1 and CDR2 from the germline V gene are MNHEY and SVGAGI. The CDR3 runs 14 residues. V lost 6 bases and J lost 0, with 10 bases in between.

This clone was counted only a few times. The chain joins TRBV28 to TRBJ2-5, with 7 bases aligning to TRBD1. Per germline, CDR1 MDHEN and CDR2 SYDVKM. The V gene end was trimmed by 0 bases and the J gene end by 2 bases; junction bases not matched to a gene: 0. The CDR3 spans 14 residues. As DNA, the CDR3 is TGTGCCAGCAGTTTATGGGACAGGCAAGAGACCCAGTACTTC. It specifies CASSLWDRQETQYF.

CDR3 DNA sequence: TGTGCCGGCGGGAGCTCCTACAATGAGCAGTTCTTC. It yields the protein CAGGSSYNEQFF. The chain uses TRBV10-3 and TRBJ2-1; 7 positions match TRBD2. This CDR3 comprises 12 residues. Germline V gene lookup returns CDR1 ENHRY and CDR2 SYGVKD. Germline trimming cut 11 bases from V and 0 bases from J; bases unmatched to any gene: 1.

The chain uses TRBV4-1 and TRBJ2-1; TRBD2 matches 10 bases. V trimming: 3 bases; J trimming: 15 bases; junction bases outside the gene matches: 5. The CDR3 length is 12 residues. Germline assignment: CDR1 MGHRA and CDR2 YSYEKL. As DNA, the CDR3 is TGCGCCAGCAGCCATGGACTAGCGGCAACGTTCTTC. It yields the protein CASSHGLAATFF.

CDR3 sequence: CASKRSGRGQPQHF. DNA for the CDR3: TGTGCCAGTAAACGGTCAGGCAGGGGCCAGCCCCAGCATTTT. V is TRBV19 and J is TRBJ1-5; a weak D match, TRBD1 (6 bases). The CDR3 runs 14 residues. The germline V and J ends were trimmed by 7 bases and 7 bases, with 17 bases remaining between them. Germline CDR1 and CDR2: LNHDA and SQIVND (reference sequence).